These T cell receptor beta chains were read from a single sample in a study of cytomegalovirus exposure and HLA in healthy donors. Sequencing used immunoSEQ multiplex PCR; TCRdb keeps in-frame clones, though not all of them. The sample includes around 130,000 clones, around three fifths of them seen just once. Specimen: PBMCs. These receptors were taken from a male donor in good health and CMV-seronegative. CDR3s include the opening cysteine and the closing phenylalanine or tryptophan. The D gene is left open where the match is weak. A clone size is listed for some rows: how often the clone was seen (once, few, many), or a class if it is expanded.

v_call: TRBV2; clone_size: NA; cdr3_length: 17; j_call: TRBJ2-1; d_call: NA; cdr3_aa: CASSGPPSQSSYNEQFF; cdr3_nt: TGTGCCAGCAGCGGCCCACCTAGCCAGAGCTCCTACAATGAGCAGTTCTTC
v_call: TRBV5-1; clone_size: once; cdr3_length: 14; j_call: TRBJ2-3; d_call: TRBD1; cdr3_aa: CASSDSPGQGSQYF; cdr3_nt: TGCGCCAGCAGCGACTCACCGGGACAGGGGTCGCAGTATTTT
v_call: TRBV7-8; clone_size: NA; cdr3_length: 16; j_call: TRBJ1-6; d_call: NA; cdr3_aa: CASSLETPAYNSPLHF; cdr3_nt: TGTGCCAGCAGCTTAGAGACTCCAGCCTATAATTCACCCCTCCACTTT
v_call: TRBV6-6; clone_size: few; cdr3_length: 14; j_call: TRBJ2-1; d_call: TRBD2; cdr3_aa: CASTASGGYNEQFF; cdr3_nt: TGTGCCAGCACGGCTAGCGGGGGGTACAATGAGCAGTTCTTC
v_call: TRBV7-2; clone_size: NA; cdr3_length: 14; j_call: TRBJ1-1; d_call: NA; cdr3_aa: CASSSAGGNTEAFF; cdr3_nt: TGTGCCAGCAGCTCCGCCGGGGGGAACACTGAAGCTTTCTTT
v_call: TRBV5-1; clone_size: NA; cdr3_length: 14; j_call: TRBJ2-6; d_call: NA; cdr3_aa: CASSFTPGANVLTF; cdr3_nt: TGCGCCAGCAGCTTTACTCCCGGGGCCAACGTCCTGACTTTC
v_call: TRBV5-6; clone_size: NA; cdr3_length: 13; j_call: TRBJ2-7; d_call: TRBD1; cdr3_aa: CASSPTGYYEQYF; cdr3_nt: TGTGCCAGCAGCCCGACAGGGTACTACGAGCAGTACTTC
v_call: TRBV28; clone_size: few; cdr3_length: 16; j_call: TRBJ1-1; d_call: NA; cdr3_aa: CATNGRGGAVNTEAFF; cdr3_nt: TGTGCCACCAACGGCCGCGGGGGCGCAGTAAACACTGAAGCTTTCTTT
v_call: TRBV5-5; clone_size: NA; cdr3_length: 15; j_call: TRBJ1-5; d_call: NA; cdr3_aa: CASSPTGNSNQPQHF; cdr3_nt: TGTGCCAGCAGCCCGACAGGAAATAGCAATCAGCCCCAGCATTTT
v_call: TRBV14; clone_size: NA; cdr3_length: 14; j_call: TRBJ1-1; d_call: TRBD1; cdr3_aa: CASSLRTGNTEAFF; cdr3_nt: TGTGCCAGCAGCTTGAGGACAGGGAACACTGAAGCTTTCTTT
v_call: TRBV9; clone_size: NA; cdr3_length: 14; j_call: TRBJ1-6; d_call: NA; cdr3_aa: CASSTGQESSPLHF; cdr3_nt: TGTGCCAGCAGTACGGGACAAGAGTCTTCACCCCTCCACTTT
v_call: TRBV11-2; clone_size: NA; cdr3_length: 14; j_call: TRBJ1-1; d_call: NA; cdr3_aa: CASSLAQVNTEAFF; cdr3_nt: TGTGCCAGCAGCTTAGCACAGGTGAACACTGAAGCTTTCTTT
v_call: TRBV7-9; clone_size: NA; cdr3_length: 12; j_call: TRBJ2-7; d_call: NA; cdr3_aa: CASSPFGDEQYF; cdr3_nt: TGTGCCAGCAGCCCCTTCGGTGACGAGCAGTACTTC
v_call: TRBV10-3; clone_size: NA; cdr3_length: 14; j_call: TRBJ1-4; d_call: TRBD1; cdr3_aa: CAISPGTANEKLFF; cdr3_nt: TGTGCCATCAGTCCCGGGACAGCTAATGAAAAACTGTTTTTT
v_call: TRBV6-5; clone_size: NA; cdr3_length: 16; j_call: TRBJ2-7; d_call: NA; cdr3_aa: CASSYSTTGRGYEQYF; cdr3_nt: TGTGCCAGCAGTTACTCGACAACAGGGCGAGGCTACGAGCAGTACTTC
v_call: TRBV7-3; clone_size: few; cdr3_length: 15; j_call: TRBJ1-1; d_call: TRBD1; cdr3_aa: CASSLTGRGPGEAFF; cdr3_nt: TGTGCCAGCAGCTTAACAGGCAGGGGGCCTGGTGAAGCTTTCTTT
v_call: TRBV18; clone_size: NA; cdr3_length: 16; j_call: TRBJ2-6; d_call: NA; cdr3_aa: CASSPQTGQGANVLTF; cdr3_nt: TGTGCCAGCTCACCACAAACCGGACAGGGGGCCAACGTCCTGACTTTC
v_call: TRBV27; clone_size: NA; cdr3_length: 14; j_call: TRBJ2-7; d_call: TRBD1; cdr3_aa: CASSWGQGPYEQYF; cdr3_nt: TGTGCCAGCAGTTGGGGACAGGGGCCCTACGAGCAGTACTTC
v_call: TRBV5-1; clone_size: NA; cdr3_length: 17; j_call: TRBJ2-7; d_call: TRBD2; cdr3_aa: CASSGTGTSGVAYEQYF; cdr3_nt: TGCGCCAGCAGCGGAACCGGGACTAGCGGGGTAGCCTACGAGCAGTACTTC
v_call: TRBV2; clone_size: NA; cdr3_length: 15; j_call: TRBJ1-5; d_call: TRBD1; cdr3_aa: CASSLGQGSNQPQHF; cdr3_nt: TGTGCCAGCAGTTTGGGACAGGGGAGCAATCAGCCCCAGCATTTT
v_call: TRBV6-5; clone_size: once; cdr3_length: 14; j_call: TRBJ1-2; d_call: NA; cdr3_aa: CASSPPGSVRGYTF; cdr3_nt: TGTGCCAGCAGTCCTCCAGGGTCAGTAAGGGGCTACACCTTC
v_call: TRBV5-1; clone_size: NA; cdr3_length: 21; j_call: TRBJ1-6; d_call: TRBD1; cdr3_aa: CASRYWSGGHRGGSYNSPLHF; cdr3_nt: TGCGCCAGCAGATATTGGTCGGGGGGGCACAGGGGCGGCTCCTATAATTCACCCCTCCACTTT
v_call: TRBV6-5; clone_size: NA; cdr3_length: 14; j_call: TRBJ1-1; d_call: NA; cdr3_aa: CASSYSQGFTEAFF; cdr3_nt: TGTGCCAGCAGTTACTCTCAGGGATTCACTGAAGCTTTCTTT
v_call: TRBV19; clone_size: NA; cdr3_length: 16; j_call: TRBJ1-6; d_call: NA; cdr3_aa: CASSPAGPGHNSPLHF; cdr3_nt: TGTGCCAGTAGTCCTGCGGGGCCGGGCCATAATTCACCCCTCCACTTT
v_call: TRBV7-8; clone_size: NA; cdr3_length: 15; j_call: TRBJ1-5; d_call: TRBD1; cdr3_aa: CASSQDRGHSQPQHF; cdr3_nt: TGTGCCAGCAGCCAGGACAGGGGGCACAGTCAGCCCCAGCATTTT
v_call: TRBV27; clone_size: NA; cdr3_length: 16; j_call: TRBJ2-7; d_call: TRBD2; cdr3_aa: CASSLSLGLPSHEQYF; cdr3_nt: TGTGCCAGCAGTTTATCGTTGGGACTACCGAGCCACGAGCAGTACTTC
v_call: TRBV5-4; clone_size: NA; cdr3_length: 15; j_call: TRBJ2-1; d_call: TRBD2; cdr3_aa: CASSFGVAGVSEQFF; cdr3_nt: TGTGCCAGCAGCTTCGGGGTAGCGGGGGTCAGTGAGCAGTTCTTC
v_call: TRBV28; clone_size: NA; cdr3_length: 16; j_call: TRBJ1-1; d_call: NA; cdr3_aa: CASSTERTVMNTEAFF; cdr3_nt: TGTGCCAGCAGCACCGAAAGGACAGTCATGAACACTGAAGCTTTCTTT
v_call: TRBV18; clone_size: NA; cdr3_length: 14; j_call: TRBJ2-2; d_call: NA; cdr3_aa: CASSSRENTGELFF; cdr3_nt: TGTGCCAGCTCATCCAGGGAGAACACCGGGGAGCTGTTTTTT
v_call: TRBV19; clone_size: NA; cdr3_length: 17; j_call: TRBJ2-3; d_call: NA; cdr3_aa: CASSILMTAVSTDTQYF; cdr3_nt: TGTGCCAGTAGTATACTAATGACAGCAGTTAGCACAGATACGCAGTATTTT
v_call: TRBV30; clone_size: NA; cdr3_length: 15; j_call: TRBJ1-1; d_call: NA; cdr3_aa: CAWSGRTALNTEAFF; cdr3_nt: TGTGCCTGGAGTGGGAGGACAGCTCTGAACACTGAAGCTTTCTTT
v_call: TRBV19; clone_size: NA; cdr3_length: 19; j_call: TRBJ2-2; d_call: TRBD2; cdr3_aa: CASSIRWERAGLNTGELFF; cdr3_nt: TGTGCCAGTAGTATAAGGTGGGAGAGAGCGGGGTTGAACACCGGGGAGCTGTTTTTT
v_call: TRBV28; clone_size: NA; cdr3_length: 19; j_call: TRBJ1-1; d_call: TRBD1; cdr3_aa: CASSLFPVPGQGGGTEAFF; cdr3_nt: TGTGCCAGCAGTTTATTCCCCGTCCCGGGACAGGGAGGGGGCACTGAAGCTTTCTTT
v_call: TRBV5-4; clone_size: few; cdr3_length: 15; j_call: TRBJ1-1; d_call: NA; cdr3_aa: CASTAGGQGMGGAFF; cdr3_nt: TGTGCCAGCACCGCCGGAGGGCAGGGAATGGGGGGAGCTTTCTTT
v_call: TRBV6-5; clone_size: NA; cdr3_length: 14; j_call: TRBJ2-7; d_call: TRBD1; cdr3_aa: CATMWSRGPYEQYF; cdr3_nt: TGTGCCACCATGTGGTCCAGGGGGCCCTACGAGCAGTACTTC